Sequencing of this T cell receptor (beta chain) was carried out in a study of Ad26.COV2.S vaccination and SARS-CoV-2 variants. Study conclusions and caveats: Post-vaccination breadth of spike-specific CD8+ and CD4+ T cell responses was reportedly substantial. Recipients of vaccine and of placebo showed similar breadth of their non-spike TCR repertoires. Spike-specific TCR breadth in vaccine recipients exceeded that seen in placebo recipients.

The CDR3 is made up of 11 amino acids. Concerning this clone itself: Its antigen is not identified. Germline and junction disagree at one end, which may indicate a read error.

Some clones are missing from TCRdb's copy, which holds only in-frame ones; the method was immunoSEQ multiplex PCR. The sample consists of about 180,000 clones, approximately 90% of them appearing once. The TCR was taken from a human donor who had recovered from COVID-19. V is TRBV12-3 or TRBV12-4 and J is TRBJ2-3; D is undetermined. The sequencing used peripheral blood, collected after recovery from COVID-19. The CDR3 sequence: CASSLNDASSF. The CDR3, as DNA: TGTGCCAGCAGTTTAAATGATGCTAGTTCTTTT.